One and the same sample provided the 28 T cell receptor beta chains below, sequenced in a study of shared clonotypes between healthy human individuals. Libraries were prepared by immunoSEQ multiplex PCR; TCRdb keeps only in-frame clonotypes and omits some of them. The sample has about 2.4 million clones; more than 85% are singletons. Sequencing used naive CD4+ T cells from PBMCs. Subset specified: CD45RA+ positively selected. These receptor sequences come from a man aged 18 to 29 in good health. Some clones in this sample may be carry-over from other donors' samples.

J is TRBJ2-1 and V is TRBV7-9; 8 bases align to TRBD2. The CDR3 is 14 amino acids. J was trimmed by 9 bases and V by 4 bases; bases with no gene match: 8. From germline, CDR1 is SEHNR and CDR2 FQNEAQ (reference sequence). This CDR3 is CASSSQGLVSEQFF. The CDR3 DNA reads TGTGCCAGCAGCTCCCAGGGACTAGTGAGTGAGCAGTTCTTC.

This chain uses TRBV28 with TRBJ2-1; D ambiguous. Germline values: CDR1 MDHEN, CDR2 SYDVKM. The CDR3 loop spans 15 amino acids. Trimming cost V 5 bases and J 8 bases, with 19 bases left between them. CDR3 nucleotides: TGTGCCAGCAGTCTGGTGATTCAAGAAGCAGATGAGCAGTTCTTC. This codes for CASSLVIQEADEQFF.

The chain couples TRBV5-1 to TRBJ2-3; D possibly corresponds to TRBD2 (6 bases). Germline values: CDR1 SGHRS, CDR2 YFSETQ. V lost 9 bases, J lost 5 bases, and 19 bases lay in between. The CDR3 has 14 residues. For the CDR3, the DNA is TGCGCCACCAGGCAGACTAGTCCCAAAGATACGCAGTATTTT. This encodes CATRQTSPKDTQYF.

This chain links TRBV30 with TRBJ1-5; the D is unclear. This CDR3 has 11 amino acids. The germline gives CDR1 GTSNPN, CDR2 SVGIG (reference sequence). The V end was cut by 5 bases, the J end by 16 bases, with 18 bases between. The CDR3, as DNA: TGTGCCTGGGGCCGGGGTCATACTCTTCATTTT. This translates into CAWGRGHTLHF. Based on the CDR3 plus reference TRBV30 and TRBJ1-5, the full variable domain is SQTIHQWPATLVQPVGSPLSLECTVEGTSNPNLYWYRQAAGRGLQLLFYSVGIGQISSEVPQNLSASRPQDRQFILSSKKLLLSDSGFYLCAWGRGHTLHFGDGTRLSIL.

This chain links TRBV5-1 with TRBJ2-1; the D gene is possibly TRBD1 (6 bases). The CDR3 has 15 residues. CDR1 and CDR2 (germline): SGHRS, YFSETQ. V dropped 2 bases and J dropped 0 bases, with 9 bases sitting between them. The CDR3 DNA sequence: TGCGCCAGCAGCTTTGGACAGACCTCCTACAATGAGCAGTTCTTC. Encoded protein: CASSFGQTSYNEQFF.

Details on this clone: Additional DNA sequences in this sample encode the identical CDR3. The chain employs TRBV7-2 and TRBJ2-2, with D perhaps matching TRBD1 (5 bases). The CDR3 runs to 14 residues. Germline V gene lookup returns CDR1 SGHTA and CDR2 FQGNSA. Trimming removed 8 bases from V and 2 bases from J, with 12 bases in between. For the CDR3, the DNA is TGTGCCAGCTCCCTCGACAGAAACACCGGGGAGCTGTTTTTT. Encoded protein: CASSLDRNTGELFF.

The CDR3 sequence is CASSVLAYTSDGELFF. The CDR3 DNA reads as TGTGCCAGCAGCGTCCTCGCGTATACCTCTGACGGGGAGCTGTTTTTT. This chain connects TRBV9 to TRBJ2-2; no reliable D call. The germline gives CDR1 SGDLS, CDR2 YYNGEE. This CDR3 is 16 amino acids long. Trimming stripped 2 bases from V and 7 bases from J, with 18 bases between.

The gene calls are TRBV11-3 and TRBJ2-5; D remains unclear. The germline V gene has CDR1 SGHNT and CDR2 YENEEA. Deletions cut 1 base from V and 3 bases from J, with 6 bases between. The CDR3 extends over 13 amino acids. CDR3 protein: CASSLVAEETQYF. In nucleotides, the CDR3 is TGTGCCAGCAGCTTAGTGGCGGAAGAGACCCAGTACTTC.

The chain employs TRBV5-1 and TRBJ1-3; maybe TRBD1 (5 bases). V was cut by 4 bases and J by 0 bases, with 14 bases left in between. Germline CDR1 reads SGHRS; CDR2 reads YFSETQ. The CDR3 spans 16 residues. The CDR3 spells CASSPGTSLSGNTIYF. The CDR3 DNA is TGCGCCAGCAGCCCAGGGACTTCCCTCTCTGGAAACACCATATATTTT.

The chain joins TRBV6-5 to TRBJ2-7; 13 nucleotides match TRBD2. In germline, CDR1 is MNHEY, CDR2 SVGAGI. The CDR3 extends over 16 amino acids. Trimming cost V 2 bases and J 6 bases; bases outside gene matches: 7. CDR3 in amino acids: CASSYKAGLAGSEQYF. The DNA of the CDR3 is TGTGCCAGCAGTTACAAGGCGGGACTAGCGGGAAGCGAGCAGTACTTC.

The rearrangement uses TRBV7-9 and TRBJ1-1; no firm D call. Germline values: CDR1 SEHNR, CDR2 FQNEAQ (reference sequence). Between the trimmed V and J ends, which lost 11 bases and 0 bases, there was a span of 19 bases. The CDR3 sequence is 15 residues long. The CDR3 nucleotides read TGTGCCTCTGGGCGGCCGCCATTAATGAACACTGAAGCTTTCTTT. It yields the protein CASGRPPLMNTEAFF.

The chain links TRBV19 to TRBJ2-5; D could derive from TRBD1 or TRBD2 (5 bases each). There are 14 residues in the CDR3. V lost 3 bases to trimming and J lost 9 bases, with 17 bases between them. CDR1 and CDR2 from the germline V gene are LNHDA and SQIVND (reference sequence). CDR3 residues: CASSISGSPSAQYF. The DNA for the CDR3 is TGTGCCAGTAGTATCTCAGGGAGCCCCTCGGCCCAGTACTTC.

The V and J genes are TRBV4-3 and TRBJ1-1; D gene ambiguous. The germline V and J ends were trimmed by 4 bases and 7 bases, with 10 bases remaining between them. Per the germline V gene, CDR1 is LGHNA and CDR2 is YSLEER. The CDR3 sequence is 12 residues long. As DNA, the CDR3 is TGCGCCAGCAGCCTCGTGGGCGGTGAAGCTTTCTTT. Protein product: CASSLVGGEAFF.

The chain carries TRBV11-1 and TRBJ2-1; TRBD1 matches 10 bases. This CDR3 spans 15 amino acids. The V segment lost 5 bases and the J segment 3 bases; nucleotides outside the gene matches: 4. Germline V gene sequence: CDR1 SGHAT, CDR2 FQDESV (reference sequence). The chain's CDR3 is CASSPGQGVYNEQFF. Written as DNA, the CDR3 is TGTGCCAGCAGCCCCGGACAGGGGGTCTACAATGAGCAGTTCTTC. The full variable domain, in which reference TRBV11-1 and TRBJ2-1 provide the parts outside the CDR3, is EAEVAQSPRYKITEKSQAVAFWCDPISGHATLYWYRQILGQGPELLVQFQDESVVDDSQLPKDRFSAERLKGVDSTLKIQPAELGDSAMYLCASSPGQGVYNEQFFGPGTRLTVL.

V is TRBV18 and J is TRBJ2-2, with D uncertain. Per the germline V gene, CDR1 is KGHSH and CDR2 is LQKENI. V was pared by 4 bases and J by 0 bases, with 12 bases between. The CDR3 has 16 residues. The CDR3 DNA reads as TGTGCCAGCTCACTAGTTTCCCCAGCGAACACCGGGGAGCTGTTTTTT. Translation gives CASSLVSPANTGELFF.

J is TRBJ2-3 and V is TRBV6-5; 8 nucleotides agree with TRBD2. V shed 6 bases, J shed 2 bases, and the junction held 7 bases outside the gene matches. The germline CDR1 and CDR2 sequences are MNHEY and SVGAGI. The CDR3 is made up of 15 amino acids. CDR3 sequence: CASRPISGITDTQYF. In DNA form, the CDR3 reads TGTGCCAGCAGACCCATTAGCGGGATCACAGATACGCAGTATTTT.

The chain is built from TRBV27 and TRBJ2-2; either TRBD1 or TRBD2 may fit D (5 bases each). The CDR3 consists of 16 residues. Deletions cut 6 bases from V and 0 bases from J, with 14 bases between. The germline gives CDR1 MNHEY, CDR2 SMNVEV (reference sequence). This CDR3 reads CASRGRDGANTGELFF. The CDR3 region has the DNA TGTGCCAGCAGGGGCAGGGACGGAGCGAACACCGGGGAGCTGTTTTTT.

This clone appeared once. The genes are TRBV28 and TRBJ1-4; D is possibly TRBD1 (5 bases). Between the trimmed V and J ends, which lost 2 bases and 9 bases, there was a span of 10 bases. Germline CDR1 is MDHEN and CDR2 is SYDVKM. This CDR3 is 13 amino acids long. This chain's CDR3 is CASSLGGSKKLFF. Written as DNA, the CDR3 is TGTGCCAGCAGTTTAGGGGGGAGTAAAAAACTGTTTTTT.

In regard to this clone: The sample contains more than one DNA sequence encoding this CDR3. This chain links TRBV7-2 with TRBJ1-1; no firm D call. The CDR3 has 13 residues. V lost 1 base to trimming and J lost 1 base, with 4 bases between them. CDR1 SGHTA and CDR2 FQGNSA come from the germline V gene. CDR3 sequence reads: CASSLEANTEAFF. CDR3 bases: TGTGCCAGCAGCTTAGAGGCGAACACTGAAGCTTTCTTT.

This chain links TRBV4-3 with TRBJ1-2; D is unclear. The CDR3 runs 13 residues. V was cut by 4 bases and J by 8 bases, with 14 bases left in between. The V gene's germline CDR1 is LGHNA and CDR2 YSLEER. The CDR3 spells CASSRFASVGYTF. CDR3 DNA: TGCGCCAGCAGCCGCTTCGCGTCCGTGGGCTACACCTTC.

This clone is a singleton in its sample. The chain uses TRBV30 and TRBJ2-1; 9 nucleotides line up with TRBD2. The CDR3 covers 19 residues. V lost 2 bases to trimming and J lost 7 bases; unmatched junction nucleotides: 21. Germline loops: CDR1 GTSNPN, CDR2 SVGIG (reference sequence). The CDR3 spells CAWSPGWWRVRAGGNEQFF. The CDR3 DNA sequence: TGTGCCTGGAGTCCCGGTTGGTGGAGGGTACGAGCGGGAGGAAATGAGCAGTTCTTC.

CDR3 region: CATSWDTQETQYF. The CDR3 DNA is TGTGCCACCTCATGGGACACCCAAGAGACCCAGTACTTC. This rearrangement joins TRBV6-6 to TRBJ2-5; maybe TRBD1 (6 bases). The CDR3 has 13 amino acids. The V gene's germline CDR1 is MNHNY and CDR2 SVGAGI (reference sequence). Between the trimmed V and J ends, which lost 10 bases and 1 base, there was a span of 13 bases.

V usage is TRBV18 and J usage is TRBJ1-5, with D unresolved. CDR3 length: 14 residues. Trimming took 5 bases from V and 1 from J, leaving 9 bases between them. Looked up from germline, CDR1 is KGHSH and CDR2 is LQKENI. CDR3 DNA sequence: TGTGCCAGCTCAGAATCAGAGAGCAATCAGCCCCAGCATTTT. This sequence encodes CASSESESNQPQHF.

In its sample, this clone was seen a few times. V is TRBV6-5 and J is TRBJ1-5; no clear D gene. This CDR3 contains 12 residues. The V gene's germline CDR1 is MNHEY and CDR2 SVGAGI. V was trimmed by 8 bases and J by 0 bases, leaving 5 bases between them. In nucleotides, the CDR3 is TGTGCCAGCCAGAATAGCAATCAGCCCCAGCATTTT. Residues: CASQNSNQPQHF.

The CDR3 region has the DNA TGTGCCAGCAGTGAATGGGCAGGGCCGCGAAACAATGAGCAGTTCTTC. Its translation is CASSEWAGPRNNEQFF. The chain recombines TRBV6-1 with TRBJ2-1, with D maybe TRBD1 (5 bases). Germline V gene data show CDR1 as MNHNS and CDR2 as SASEGT. The CDR3 has 16 residues. Trimming took 2 bases from V and 5 from J, leaving 16 bases between them.

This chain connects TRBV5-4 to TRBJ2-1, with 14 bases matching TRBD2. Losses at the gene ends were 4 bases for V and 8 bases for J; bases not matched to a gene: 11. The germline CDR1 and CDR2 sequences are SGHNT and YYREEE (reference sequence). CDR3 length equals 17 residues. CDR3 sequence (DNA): TGTGCCAGCAGCAGGAAGACTAGCGGGAGGGCCTCAGATGAGCAGTTCTTC. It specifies CASSRKTSGRASDEQFF.

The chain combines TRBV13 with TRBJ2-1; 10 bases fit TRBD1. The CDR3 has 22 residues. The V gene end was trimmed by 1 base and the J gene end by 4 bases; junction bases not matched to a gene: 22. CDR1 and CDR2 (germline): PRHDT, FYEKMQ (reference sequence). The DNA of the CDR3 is TGTGCCAGCAGCTTAGTGCATACCCCCTCAGACAGGGGGCTAGACTCTTACAATGAGCAGTTCTTC. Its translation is CASSLVHTPSDRGLDSYNEQFF.

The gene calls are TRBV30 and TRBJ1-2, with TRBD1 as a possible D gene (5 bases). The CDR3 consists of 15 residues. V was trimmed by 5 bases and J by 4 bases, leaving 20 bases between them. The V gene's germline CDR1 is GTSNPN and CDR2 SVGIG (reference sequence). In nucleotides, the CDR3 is TGTGCCTGGTATACCAGGGATCGGGTCTTCTATGGCTACACCTTC. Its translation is CAWYTRDRVFYGYTF. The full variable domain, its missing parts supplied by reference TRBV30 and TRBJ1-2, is SQTIHQWPATLVQPVGSPLSLECTVEGTSNPNLYWYRQAAGRGLQLLFYSVGIGQISSEVPQNLSASRPQDRQFILSSKKLLLSDSGFYLCAWYTRDRVFYGYTFGSGTRLTVV.